This T cell receptor beta chain was sequenced for a study of liver allograft versus peripheral blood T cells. In the study overall: Recipients' peripheral blood served as the comparator for T cell receptor repertoires in transplanted livers.

Germline V CDR1 and CDR2: KGHSH, LQKENI. The V segment lost 4 bases and the J segment 2 bases; nucleotides outside the gene matches: 3. CDR3 length: 15 amino acids. TCRdb reprocessed the reads via MiXCR and lists one record per CDR3 protein. The profile shows about 9,000 distinct CDR3 sequences, 15% of them singletons. This clonotype is medium-sized (0.01 to 0.1%) in the sample. This clonotype was sampled from a human patient who had a liver transplant. The graft donor may be the source of some T cells. The chain couples TRBV18 to TRBJ2-1, with 9 positions matching TRBD1. The CDR3 sequence: CASSQDRGPYNEQFF. The CDR3 DNA reads as TGTGCCAGCTCACAGGACAGGGGTCCCTACAATGAGCAGTTCTTC.